The T cell receptor (beta chain) described here comes from a study of identical twins. Findings of the study overall: Beta out-of-frame sequences showed weaker excess sharing between twins.

All donors comprised healthy Caucasians. TCRdb itself ran the 5' RACE reads through MiXCR, one entry per CDR3 protein. This table has about 810,000 distinct CDR3 sequences, 9% to 15% appearing once. This CDR3 spans 15 amino acids. The germline gives CDR1 MRHNA, CDR2 SNTAGT. Between the trimmed V and J ends, which lost 0 bases and 1 base, there was a span of 9 bases. This clonotype occurred a few times. Its antigen is as yet unknown. This same sample was also taken into another study, of yellow fever vaccine responses in identical twins.

This TCR was recovered from a woman aged 18-29 years in good health. The gene calls are TRBV6-4 and TRBJ2-5; D not resolved. Sequencing was done on a sample of PBMCs. The CDR3 bases are TGTGCCAGCAGTGACTCCGGCTCGTTCCAAGAGACCCAGTACTTC. Translation: CASSDSGSFQETQYF.